These T cell receptor beta chains were read from a single sample in a study of neurological immune-mediated disorders. TCRdb analysed the 5' RACE reads with MiXCR anew, one entry per CDR3 protein. The table records roughly 9,800 distinct CDR3 sequences, 20% to 25% of them present only once. What was sequenced was CD8+ T cells from blood. These receptors were obtained from a woman between 40 and 50 years old with multiple sclerosis. CDR3s include the opening cysteine and the closing phenylalanine or tryptophan. Fields, in order: clone size, D gene, J gene, V gene, CDR3 DNA, CDR3 protein. The D gene is left open where the match is weak. Clone size is stated in some rows and not others, as once, few, many or a class when expanded.

clone_size: large; d_call: .; j_call: TRBJ2-1; v_call: TRBV4-1; cdr3_nt: TGCGCCAGCAGCCAAGATGGGGGAACTGAGCAGTTCTTC; cdr3_aa: CASSQDGGTEQFF
clone_size: medium-sized; d_call: .; j_call: TRBJ1-1; v_call: TRBV29-1; cdr3_nt: TGCAGCGTTCCGGGAATCACTGAAGCTTTCTTT; cdr3_aa: CSVPGITEAFF
clone_size: many; d_call: TRBD1; j_call: TRBJ1-2; v_call: TRBV12-3/TRBV12-4; cdr3_nt: TGTGCCAGCAGTTGGGGACAGAGGGACTATGGCTACACCTTC; cdr3_aa: CASSWGQRDYGYTF
clone_size: many; d_call: .; j_call: TRBJ1-5; v_call: TRBV9; cdr3_nt: TGTGCCAGCAGCGTAGTGGGCAATCAGCCCCAGCATTTT; cdr3_aa: CASSVVGNQPQHF
clone_size: many; d_call: TRBD2; j_call: TRBJ2-1; v_call: TRBV20-1; cdr3_nt: TGCAGTGCTAAGGTAGCGGGGGAATACAATGAGCAGTTCTTC; cdr3_aa: CSAKVAGEYNEQFF
clone_size: many; d_call: TRBD2; j_call: TRBJ2-1; v_call: TRBV4-1; cdr3_nt: TGCGCCAGCAGCCCAGCGGGGGGGCGGTACAATGAGCAGTTCTTC; cdr3_aa: CASSPAGGRYNEQFF
clone_size: .; d_call: .; j_call: TRBJ1-2; v_call: TRBV5-1; cdr3_nt: TGCGCCAGCAGCTTGGAAGAGGCGCCTAACTATGGCTACACCTTC; cdr3_aa: CASSLEEAPNYGYTF
clone_size: many; d_call: .; j_call: TRBJ2-1; v_call: TRBV5-1; cdr3_nt: TGCGCCAGCAGCTTGATGGGGGGGCGCGATGAGCAGTTCTTC; cdr3_aa: CASSLMGGRDEQFF
clone_size: .; d_call: .; j_call: TRBJ1-1; v_call: TRBV10-3; cdr3_nt: TGTGCCATCAGTCTGGACGGGAACACTGAAGCTTTCTTT; cdr3_aa: CAISLDGNTEAFF
clone_size: few; d_call: .; j_call: TRBJ1-1; v_call: TRBV11-1; cdr3_nt: TGTGCCAGCAGCTCCTTGATACGTGGGAACACTGAAGCTTTCTTT; cdr3_aa: CASSSLIRGNTEAFF
clone_size: many; d_call: .; j_call: TRBJ2-7; v_call: TRBV15; cdr3_nt: TGTGCCACCAGCAGAGTGGGAACCTACGAGCAGTACTTC; cdr3_aa: CATSRVGTYEQYF
clone_size: medium-sized; d_call: .; j_call: TRBJ1-5; v_call: TRBV20-1; cdr3_nt: TGCAGTGCTCCCGACGGGAATAGCAATCAGCCCCAGCATTTT; cdr3_aa: CSAPDGNSNQPQHF
clone_size: many; d_call: .; j_call: TRBJ2-7; v_call: TRBV5-1; cdr3_nt: TGCGCCAGCAGCTTGCTACACGAGCAGTACTTC; cdr3_aa: CASSLLHEQYF
clone_size: many; d_call: .; j_call: TRBJ1-5; v_call: TRBV7-8; cdr3_nt: TGTGCCAGCAGCTTAGGCTGGGCGGACAATCAGCCCCAGCATTTT; cdr3_aa: CASSLGWADNQPQHF
clone_size: many; d_call: .; j_call: TRBJ2-7; v_call: TRBV5-5; cdr3_nt: TGTGCCAGCAGCTTGCAAGCGGAGCAGTACTTC; cdr3_aa: CASSLQAEQYF
clone_size: once; d_call: .; j_call: TRBJ1-2; v_call: TRBV7-3; cdr3_nt: TGTGCCAGCAGCTCATCAGGGAGCTATGGCTACACCTTC; cdr3_aa: CASSSSGSYGYTF
clone_size: many; d_call: .; j_call: TRBJ1-5; v_call: TRBV6-5; cdr3_nt: TGTGCCAGCAGTTACTCCGGGAGTCAGCCCCAGCATTTT; cdr3_aa: CASSYSGSQPQHF